This T cell receptor beta chain was captured by sequencing in a study of human T cells and chemical hapten exposure. Study-level findings and limits: Large CDR3 similarity clusters arose significantly more often from expanded TCRs than from controls.

CDR1 and CDR2 from the germline V gene are SGHNT and YENEEA. This CDR3 comprises 14 residues. Trimming took 4 bases from V and 7 from J; bases not matched to a gene: 9. TCRdb recomputed calls from the RACE reads with MiXCR, one row per CDR3 protein. The table lists around 200,000 distinct CDR3 sequences, almost 30% of them singletons, with less than 3.5% in the top ten. About this clonotype: Its target is unknown.

Regarding time point: pre-sensitization, week 0. Noted treatment: therapeutic diphenylcyclopropenone sensitization with weekly scalp DPC. Patch tests were applied only after blood draws. The receptor was derived from a woman aged 30 to 39 with alopecia areata. Some clones in this sample may be carry-over from other donors' samples. This sequence joins TRBV11-3 and TRBJ2-7; 8 positions agree with TRBD2. Sequenced material: whole blood, taken in connection with sensitization to the hapten diphenylcyclopropenone (DPC). The CDR3 reads CASSYNPGLGEQYF. In DNA, the CDR3 is TGTGCCAGCAGCTACAACCCGGGACTAGGGGAGCAGTACTTC.